The T cell receptor (beta chain) described here comes from a study of T cell responses to AZD1222 COVID-19 vaccine. V lost 8 bases, J lost 0 bases, and 11 bases lay in between. In germline, CDR1 is MNHEY, CDR2 SVGAGI. The CDR3 runs 14 residues. TCRdb's table, derived via immunoSEQ multiplex PCR, lists solely in-frame clones and lacks some. The sample comprises more than 70,000 clones, about 87% of which are singletons, and about 16% rests with the top ten. Study results and caveats: A reported finding is that nearly half of spike-specific TCRs target unmutated variant regions.

With respect to this clone: What it binds is not known.

This specimen consisted of peripheral blood, obtained on day 0 of AZD1222 vaccination. The TCR sequence derives from an adult in good health. The chain is built from TRBV6-5 and TRBJ1-3; D not resolved. The CDR3 protein is CASGRTGSGNTIYF. CDR3 bases: TGTGCCAGCGGAAGGACGGGCTCTGGAAACACCATATATTTT.